A few counts support the clone carrying this T cell receptor (beta chain). Its target is not known. The record originates from a study of response to subunit inactivated influenza vaccine. General observations from the study: The authors proposed limited new T cell recruitment per seasonal influenza vaccination.

TCRdb fed the RT-PCR reads into MiXCR, producing one record per CDR3 protein. The sample carries about 800,000 distinct CDR3 sequences, about 20% recorded once. Germline V gene sequence: CDR1 SEHNR, CDR2 FQNEAQ (reference sequence). This CDR3 is 14 amino acids long. With 7 bases removed from V and 7 bases from J, the gap between germline ends came to 19 bases. The source was PBMCs from blood, collected 5 days after vaccination. This sequence was found in a middle-aged man who received an inactivated influenza vaccine. This sequence joins TRBV7-9 and TRBJ2-5, with D perhaps matching TRBD2 (5 bases). The CDR3 bases are TGTGCCAGCATCAACGGGATCGCTGAAGGGACCCAGTACTTC. Translated: CASINGIAEGTQYF.